The 32 T cell receptor beta chains below come from one sample, sequenced in a study of CD8 T cells in ankylosing spondylitis (dated by TCRdb to 2016 to 2017). The antigens these receptors bind are not known. Findings and caveats that apply to the study as a whole: A TCR beta motif made up of several highly homologous amino acid variants appeared to be characteristic of blood from ankylosing spondylitis patients.

The library was prepared using 5' RACE. These reads were obtained on an Illumina HiSeq 2500. Using fastp trimming at Q25 and MiXCR clonotype assembly, TCRdb reanalyzed the public sequencing data and kept in-frame beta chains. Rows with one shared CDR3 protein collapse into an entry with the most common genes and DNA. This sample holds around 480,000 distinct CDR3 sequences; 17% were observed only once. The ten largest clonotypes hold 0.85% to 1.3% of the sample. Sequencing was carried out using blood, either unsorted or a sorted T cell fraction (not recorded which). These receptors originate from a male donor with ankylosing spondylitis.

This clonotype appeared a few times. The gene calls are TRBV6-5 and TRBJ2-1, with D perhaps TRBD1 (5 bases). This CDR3 region has 15 residues. Germline loops: CDR1 MNHEY, CDR2 SVGAGI. V lost 3 bases and J 7 bases, leaving 16 bases between the germline ends. The chain's CDR3 is CASSYGAKGGNEQFF. CDR3 bases: TGTGCCAGCAGTTATGGGGCCAAAGGTGGGAATGAGCAGTTCTTC.

This clonotype was counted only a few times. This chain uses TRBV7-9 with TRBJ2-2; the D gene is possibly TRBD1 (6 bases). Germline CDR1 SEHNR, CDR2 FQNEAQ (reference sequence). This CDR3 region has 14 residues. V gave up 5 bases and J gave up 6 bases, with 13 bases separating them. In DNA, the CDR3 is TGTGCCAGCAGCCCGGACAGCCGGGCCGGGGAGCTGTTTTTT. This encodes CASSPDSRAGELFF.

Only a few counts were recorded for this clonotype. One junction end disagrees with the germline gene, perhaps due to a read error. The V gene is TRBV7-7, the J gene TRBJ2-1; D might be TRBD1 or TRBD2, each matching 6 bases. The CDR3 covers 16 residues. Per germline, CDR1 SSHAT and CDR2 FNYEAQ (reference sequence). CDR3 region: CASSLGPRGQGDEQFF. The CDR3 nucleotides are TGTGCTAGCAGCTTGGGGCCTCGGGGGCAAGGGGATGAGCAGTTCTTC.

This clonotype was counted a few times. The V gene is TRBV7-2, the J gene TRBJ2-3; TRBD2 aligns across 9 bases. V dropped 2 bases and J dropped 2; count of bases not matched to a gene: 5. This CDR3 is 16 amino acids long. Germline CDR1 reads SGHTA; CDR2 reads FQGNSA. The CDR3: CASSLTPGLATDTQYF. The CDR3 DNA reads TGTGCCAGCAGCTTAACCCCGGGACTAGCCACAGATACGCAGTATTTT.

The chain joins TRBV16 to TRBJ1-4; D gene uncertain. CDR3 length equals 14 residues. Germline values: CDR1 KGHSY, CDR2 FQNENV. Deletions cut 2 bases from V and 5 bases from J, with 9 bases between. The CDR3, as DNA: TGTGCCAGCAGCCAAAGGGCACAGAATGAAAAACTGTTTTTT. This gives the protein CASSQRAQNEKLFF.

The CDR3 sequence is CASSGSGNTIYF. The CDR3 bases are TGTGCCAGCAGTGGATCTGGAAACACCATATATTTT. The chain recombines TRBV6-5 with TRBJ1-3; no clear D. The CDR3 totals 12 residues. Germline V lookup: CDR1 MNHEY, CDR2 SVGAGI. The V end was cut by 5 bases, the J end by 1 base, with 3 bases between.

The chain employs TRBV28 and TRBJ2-7; the match to TRBD2 covers 15 bases. The germline gives CDR1 MDHEN, CDR2 SYDVKM. The V gene end was trimmed by 2 bases and the J gene end by 4 bases; junction bases not matched to a gene: 3. The CDR3 is 16 residues long. The CDR3 protein is CASSLGGLAGGYEQYF. CDR3 in DNA: TGTGCCAGCAGTTTAGGTGGACTAGCGGGAGGGTACGAGCAGTACTTC.

The V gene is TRBV6-5, the J gene TRBJ2-7; no clear D gene. The CDR3 runs 12 residues. CDR1 and CDR2 from the germline V gene are MNHEY and SVGAGI. Between the trimmed V and J ends, which lost 6 bases and 3 bases, there was a span of 9 bases. CDR3 protein: CASSRYSYEQYF. The CDR3 nucleotides are TGTGCCAGCAGCCGATATAGCTACGAGCAGTACTTC.

The chain is built from TRBV28 and TRBJ1-5, with D unclear. The CDR3 runs 13 residues. CDR1 and CDR2 from the germline V gene are MDHEN and SYDVKM. Trimming stripped 7 bases from V and 3 bases from J, with 10 bases between. The CDR3 reads CASKEEDNQPQHF. The CDR3, as DNA: TGTGCCAGCAAGGAAGAGGACAATCAGCCCCAGCATTTT.

There are a few counts of this clonotype. The chain recombines TRBV4-3 with TRBJ1-4; D gene uncertain. The CDR3 covers 14 residues. Germline assignment: CDR1 LGHNA and CDR2 YSLEER. V lost 4 bases, J lost 0 bases, and 6 bases lay in between. Here the CDR3 DNA reads TGCGCCAGCAGCCCGTCCGCAACTAATGAAAAACTGTTTTTT. Translation: CASSPSATNEKLFF.

CDR3 sequence (DNA): TGCGCCAGCAGCCAGGTTCGGGTCGGGAGCAGGGAAGATACGCAGTATTTT. Its protein product is CASSQVRVGSREDTQYF. V is TRBV4-1 and J is TRBJ2-3; the D gene is possibly TRBD2 (6 bases). The CDR3 has 17 amino acids. Germline assignment: CDR1 MGHRA and CDR2 YSYEKL. V was trimmed by 3 bases and J by 5 bases, leaving 21 bases between them.

The V call is TRBV3-1, the J call TRBJ2-2; TRBD2 aligns across 10 bases. This CDR3 spans 17 amino acids. V lost 0 bases and J lost 7; bases outside the gene matches: 8. Germline V gives CDR1 LGHDT, CDR2 YNNKEL (reference sequence). CDR3 region: CASSQDPSSGRIGELFF. As DNA, the CDR3 is TGTGCCAGCAGCCAAGACCCATCTAGCGGGAGAATCGGGGAGCTGTTTTTT.

V usage is TRBV6-5 and J usage is TRBJ2-2; 9 bases agree with TRBD2. CDR1 is MNHEY, CDR2 SVGAGI, per germline. V trimming: 0 bases; J trimming: 6 bases; junction bases outside the gene matches: 5. There are 16 residues in the CDR3. Here the CDR3 reads CASSYSGSGGPGELFF. CDR3 sequence (DNA): TGTGCCAGCAGTTACTCGGGTAGCGGGGGTCCCGGGGAGCTGTTTTTT.

In its sample, this clonotype was seen a few times. The V and J genes are TRBV4-1 and TRBJ1-4; D gene uncertain. V lost 0 bases and J 0 bases, leaving 11 bases between the germline ends. This CDR3 has 17 amino acids. CDR1 is MGHRA and CDR2 is YSYEKL in the germline V gene. The CDR3 loop reads CASSQDRQISTNEKLFF. CDR3 in DNA: TGCGCCAGCAGCCAAGATCGCCAGATCTCAACTAATGAAAAACTGTTTTTT.

This clonotype was recorded only once. The chain couples TRBV11-3 to TRBJ1-2; maybe TRBD1 (5 bases). Trimming removed 2 bases from V and 4 bases from J, with 20 bases in between. The CDR3 runs 17 residues. CDR1 SGHNT and CDR2 YENEEA come from the germline V gene. The CDR3 coding sequence is TGTGCCAGCAGCTTAAGCGCTTGGGGGAGGGCCTCCTATGGCTACACCTTC. Encoded protein: CASSLSAWGRASYGYTF.

This rearrangement joins TRBV6-1 to TRBJ2-1, with 16 bases matching TRBD2. The CDR3 has 16 residues. Per germline, CDR1 MNHNS and CDR2 SASEGT. Unmatched junction bases numbered 7, after V lost 6 bases and J lost 8 bases. CDR3 nucleotides: TGTGCCAGCAGAAAGGGACTAGCGGGAGGGCAGGATGAGCAGTTCTTC. Amino acids: CASRKGLAGGQDEQFF.

The rearrangement joins TRBV12-3 or TRBV12-4 to TRBJ2-3; possibly TRBD1 or TRBD2 for D (6 bases each). The CDR3 loop spans 16 amino acids. V lost 5 bases and J 3 bases, leaving 18 bases between the germline ends. The CDR3 sequence is CASSGGWRGITDTQYF. CDR3 in DNA: TGTGCCAGCAGTGGGGGCTGGCGGGGCATTACAGATACGCAGTATTTT.

The rearrangement joins TRBV27 to TRBJ1-6; D remains ambiguous. This CDR3 region has 13 residues. The germline CDR1 and CDR2 sequences are MNHEY and SMNVEV (reference sequence). Trimming removed 4 bases at V and 9 bases at J, with 10 bases between. The CDR3 DNA reads as TGTGCCAGCAGTTCCGGGAGGTTTTCACCCCTCCACTTT. Translating gives CASSSGRFSPLHF.

This clonotype was recorded a few times. This CDR3 is CASMMDGAKNIQYF. The CDR3 DNA reads TGTGCCAGCATGATGGACGGGGCCAAAAACATTCAGTACTTC. The chain couples TRBV12-3 or TRBV12-4 to TRBJ2-4; D gene ambiguous. Trimming removed 7 bases at V and 1 base at J, with 11 bases between. This CDR3 contains 14 residues.

This chain joins TRBV29-1 and TRBJ2-3; TRBD2 agrees at 8 bases. After removal of 3 bases from V and 3 bases from J, the junction contained 8 bases not matched to a gene. CDR3 length: 15 amino acids. Germline-derived CDR1 and CDR2 are SQVTM and ANQGSEA. The CDR3, as DNA: TGCAGCGTTGATGGTTTAGCGGGACCTACAGATACGCAGTATTTT. It is translated as CSVDGLAGPTDTQYF.

The chain links TRBV7-2 to TRBJ2-5, with D possibly being TRBD1 or TRBD2 (6 bases each). This CDR3 spans 14 amino acids. The germline V and J ends were trimmed by 0 bases and 5 bases, with 10 bases remaining between them. In germline, CDR1 is SGHTA, CDR2 FQGNSA. CDR3 residues: CASSLAWGAETQYF. As DNA, the CDR3 is TGTGCCAGCAGCTTAGCGTGGGGGGCCGAGACCCAGTACTTC. Full variable domain (outside the CDR3, taken from reference TRBV7-2 and TRBJ2-5): GAGVSQSPSNKVTEKGKDVELRCDPISGHTALYWYRQSLGQGLEFLIYFQGNSAPDKSGLPSDRFSAERTGGSVSTLTIQRTQQEDSAVYLCASSLAWGAETQYFGPGTRLLVL.

The V gene is TRBV11-2, the J gene TRBJ2-1; 10 nucleotides line up with TRBD2. Germline loops: CDR1 SGHAT, CDR2 FQNNGV. This CDR3 has 22 residues. The junction had 20 bases not matched to a gene; V was cut back by 0 bases and J by 3 bases. CDR3 region: CASSLESKAGRLAGNYYNEQFF. The CDR3 coding sequence is TGTGCCAGCAGCTTAGAGAGTAAGGCAGGCCGACTAGCGGGTAATTACTACAATGAGCAGTTCTTC.

The chain combines TRBV5-5 with TRBJ2-1; D not resolved. The germline V gene encodes CDR1 SGHKS and CDR2 YYEKEE (reference sequence). Trimming took 0 bases from V and 0 from J, leaving 10 bases between them. The CDR3 sequence is 16 residues long. The CDR3 region is CASSLAGLFSYNEQFF. CDR3 DNA: TGTGCCAGCAGCTTGGCCGGCCTTTTCTCCTACAATGAGCAGTTCTTC. The full variable domain, completed using reference TRBV5-5 and TRBJ2-1, is DAGVTQSPTHLIKTRGQQVTLRCSPISGHKSVSWYQQVLGQGPQFIFQYYEKEERGRGNFPDRFSARQFPNYSSELNVNALLLGDSALYLCASSLAGLFSYNEQFFGPGTRLTVL.

V and J are TRBV20-1 and TRBJ2-7; a weak D match, TRBD2 (5 bases). The CDR3 sequence is 12 residues long. V was cut by 4 bases and J by 5 bases, with 12 bases left in between. Germline loops: CDR1 DFQATT, CDR2 SNEGSKA (reference sequence). CDR3 in amino acids: CSAIREIHEQYF. The CDR3 coding sequence is TGCAGTGCTATACGGGAAATCCACGAGCAGTACTTC.

V and J are TRBV3-1 and TRBJ2-1; 12 bases fit TRBD2. Losses at the gene ends were 3 bases for V and 8 bases for J; bases not matched to a gene: 11. Germline CDR1 LGHDT, CDR2 YNNKEL (reference sequence). The CDR3 runs to 17 residues. The CDR3 spells CASSHAPLAGGVDEQFF. The CDR3 DNA is TGTGCCAGCAGCCACGCTCCGCTAGCGGGAGGGGTAGATGAGCAGTTCTTC.

In DNA, the CDR3 is TGTGCCAGCGGTCCGAGACAGGGGCCTAGCAATCAGCCCCAGCATTTT. This sequence encodes CASGPRQGPSNQPQHF. The V and J genes are TRBV6-1 and TRBJ1-5; 8 positions agree with TRBD1. CDR3 length: 16 amino acids. With V trimmed by 8 bases and J by 0 bases, 9 bases remained unmatched. CDR1 MNHNS and CDR2 SASEGT come from the germline V gene.

The chain employs TRBV19 and TRBJ2-1; 9 nucleotides match TRBD2. The CDR3 extends over 16 amino acids. Looked up from germline, CDR1 is LNHDA and CDR2 is SQIVND (reference sequence). V lost 5 bases to trimming and J lost 6 bases; unmatched junction nucleotides: 11. Here the CDR3 reads CASSSRTKREVNEQFF. The CDR3 DNA sequence: TGTGCCAGTAGTTCCCGGACTAAGCGGGAGGTCAATGAGCAGTTCTTC.

The chain combines TRBV5-6 with TRBJ2-3, with 11 bases that match TRBD2. CDR1 and CDR2 from the germline V gene are SGHDT and YYEEEE. With V trimmed by 5 bases and J by 2 bases, 1 base remained unmatched. CDR3 length: 14 residues. CDR3 sequence (DNA): TGTGCCAGCAGGACTAGCGGGGTCACAGATACGCAGTATTTT. As protein: CASRTSGVTDTQYF.

This clonotype was counted ten times or more. This chain joins TRBV20-1 and TRBJ1-5, with TRBD1 identical over 9 bases. Per the germline V gene, CDR1 is DFQATT and CDR2 is SNEGSKA (reference sequence). This CDR3 spans 15 amino acids. V trimming: 4 bases; J trimming: 0 bases; junction bases outside the gene matches: 4. CDR3 DNA: TGCAGTGCTACCAGGACAGGGGTTAGCAATCAGCCCCAGCATTTT. It yields the protein CSATRTGVSNQPQHF.

V usage is TRBV12-3 or TRBV12-4 and J usage is TRBJ2-1, with D uncertain. CDR3 length: 16 amino acids. Trimming pared 5 bases from V and 5 bases from J, leaving 19 bases between. CDR3 DNA sequence: TGTGCCAGCAGTCCCCGGGTGGTGACGACCAACAATGAGCAGTTCTTC. Residues: CASSPRVVTTNNEQFF.

This chain joins TRBV12-3 or TRBV12-4 and TRBJ1-1; D is unclear. V lost 1 base and J lost 10, with 7 bases in between. This CDR3 comprises 11 residues. The CDR3 loop reads CASSLGGSAFF. In DNA, the CDR3 is TGTGCCAGCAGTTTAGGGGGTTCAGCTTTCTTT.

J is TRBJ1-1 and V is TRBV5-1; a possible D gene is TRBD1 (5 bases). This CDR3 comprises 16 residues. Trimming left V 1 base short and J 1 base short, with 14 bases between. The germline CDR1 and CDR2 sequences are SGHRS and YFSETQ. CDR3 loop: CASSLRAGRENTEAFF. The CDR3 DNA sequence: TGCGCCAGCAGCTTGAGAGCCGGCAGGGAGAACACTGAAGCTTTCTTT.